The following is a T cell receptor beta chain sequence with its context. The antigen is undetermined. The CDR3 contains 15 residues. CDR1 and CDR2 (germline): LNHDA, SQIVND (reference sequence). V gave up 5 bases and J gave up 4 bases, with 15 bases separating them. The data stem from a study of PD-1 blockade in mismatch repair-deficient tumors. Study information: Patients had approximately 13 mismatch repair-deficient cancer types and were previously treated and progressing. Study-level findings and limits: Tumor-resident clones, often undetectable pretreatment in blood, expanded then contracted after pembrolizumab.

Only in-frame clones appear in the TCRdb table, and some are missing; sequencing was by immunoSEQ multiplex PCR. The sample lists about 23,000 clones, more than 80% seen once, with roughly a fifth in the top ten. Mismatch repair deficiency was confirmed in all patients, by PCR or immunohistochemistry. The sample was peripheral blood, taken 12 weeks after starting pembrolizumab. This TCR was sampled from an adult with mismatch repair-deficient cancer. This chain joins TRBV19 and TRBJ2-1, with D possibly being TRBD2 (6 bases). This CDR3 reads CASSFRLADYNEQFF. The DNA of the CDR3 is TGTGCCAGTAGTTTTCGGTTAGCGGATTACAATGAGCAGTTCTTC.